What follows are 7 T cell receptor beta chains derived from one specimen sequenced in a study of blood T cells in healthy people across ages. For the second PCR, which ran for roughly 6 to 11 cycles, a sample-barcoded 5' primer and a J-beta primer mix were used. TCRdb re-called the 5' RACE reads with MiXCR, one entry per CDR3 protein. The sample lists about 730,000 distinct CDR3 sequences; approximately 39% were seen once. Sample: blood. The origin of the receptors is a woman aged 55-69 years in good health.

This clonotype appeared a few times. The chain recombines TRBV28 with TRBJ2-1, with 12 bases that match TRBD2. V dropped 5 bases and J dropped 5; count of bases not matched to a gene: 10. This CDR3 spans 17 amino acids. Germline CDR1 MDHEN, CDR2 SYDVKM. Here the CDR3 DNA reads TGTGCCAGCAGTCTCACCTTACTAGCGGGAGGACACAATGAGCAGTTCTTC. Translated, it gives CASSLTLLAGGHNEQFF.

The rearrangement uses TRBV10-3 and TRBJ2-7, with D possibly TRBD2 on 6 matching bases. The V gene lost 6 bases and the J gene lost 1 base, with 19 bases spanning the gap. This CDR3 is 16 amino acids long. From germline, CDR1 is ENHRY and CDR2 SYGVKD. CDR3 sequence (DNA): TGTGCCATCAGGTCTTCGAGGGACTCCCAATCCTACGAGCAGTACTTC. This encodes CAIRSSRDSQSYEQYF.

This clonotype was picked up a small number of times. The genes are TRBV12-3 or TRBV12-4 and TRBJ2-5; TRBD2 aligns across 7 bases. The closer fit of TRBJ2-7 to the DNA end suggests the J call may be wrong. The CDR3 loop spans 12 amino acids. In nucleotides, the CDR3 is TGTGCCAGCAGTTTCGGGGGGATCGAGCAGTACTTC. Residues: CASSFGGIEQYF.

The CDR3 sequence is CASTLLPAGLGNEQFF. The CDR3 region has the DNA TGTGCCAGCACCCTCCTCCCGGCAGGGCTCGGAAATGAGCAGTTCTTC. The chain joins TRBV6-5 to TRBJ2-1; D might be TRBD1 (5 bases). Germline V gene sequence: CDR1 MNHEY, CDR2 SVGAGI. Trimming removed 7 bases from V and 7 bases from J, with 23 bases in between. The CDR3 length is 16 residues.

The chain couples TRBV12-3 or TRBV12-4 to TRBJ2-7; D is unclear. Trimming left V 1 base short and J 6 bases short, with 10 bases between. This CDR3 is built from 13 residues. CDR3 in DNA: TGTGCCAGCAGTTTAGGGGCCCGCACCGAGCAGTACTTC. Protein: CASSLGARTEQYF.

On this clonotype: A junction end diverges from the germline sequence, so it may reflect a read error. This sequence joins TRBV7-3 and TRBJ2-7; possibly TRBD2 for D (6 bases). The assigned J gene may be wrong: the sequence end matches TRBJ2-5 better. Germline V lookup: CDR1 SGHTA, CDR2 FQGTGA. The CDR3 contains 15 residues. CDR3 DNA: TGTACCAGCAGCTTAACCGGGGGAAACCAGGGGACCCAGTACTTC. Amino acid sequence: CTSSLTGGNQGTQYF.

The chain joins TRBV20-1 to TRBJ2-1; 8 positions agree with TRBD2. The CDR3 totals 14 residues. J gave up 0 bases and V 6 bases, and 4 bases lay outside the gene matches. CDR1 and CDR2 from the germline V gene are DFQATT and SNEGSKA (reference sequence). The CDR3 protein is CSASREGSYNEQFF. The DNA for the CDR3 is TGCAGTGCCAGCCGGGAGGGCTCCTACAATGAGCAGTTCTTC.